This TCR beta chain derives from a study of T cell repertoires in chronic hepatitis B (dated by TCRdb to the late 2010s). In regard to this clone: No much larger clone is present one base from it, and per-base qualities are unavailable.

Libraries came from the immunoSEQ multiplex PCR assay. TCRdb re-hosts the immuneACCESS table, in-frame sequences only. Its copies lack some clones; in the studies checked, an unresolved V gene accounts for under half of them, and the cause for the rest is not known. This sample gives around 200 clones in total; 68% of them show up just once. The ten biggest clones cover roughly half of the sample. The germline V gene sets CDR1 to KGHSH and CDR2 to LQKENI. The junction carries 18 bases between V and J, which are trimmed by 5 bases and 0 bases respectively. From its cysteine to its phenylalanine, the CDR3 spans 17 amino acids. Only the CDR3 DNA is retained, 51 bases long and in frame from the first base.

The chain was built from TRBV18 and TRBJ2-3, with no reliable assignment of the D segment. Sequencing was carried out using HBV polymerase (pol387) epitope-specific CD8+ T cells from PBMCs. The sequence was collected from a human donor with chronic hepatitis B virus infection. The sequenced DNA is TGTGCCAGCTCATCAAGCTGGGGAAAGCTTAGCACAGATACGCAGTATTTT. Protein translation: CASSSSWGKLSTDTQYF.